The source of this TCR beta chain is a study of T cells in Graves' hyperthyroidism and ophthalmopathy. Researchers took RNA transcripts and amplified the TCR beta CDR3 regions from them. First-round RT-PCR with HTBI primers amplified the TCR CDR3 region. TCRdb redid the calling of the multiplex PCR reads with MiXCR, one entry per CDR3 protein. The sample includes roughly 580,000 distinct CDR3 sequences, about 43% of them seen just once. The CDR3 contains 18 residues. The ends were cut back, 11 bases at V and 2 bases at J, with 25 bases in the middle. Stable hyperthyroidism: no ophthalmopathy progression over 18 months of follow-up.

This chain connects TRBV12-3 or TRBV12-4 to TRBJ1-6; D gene ambiguous. The material sequenced was peripheral blood or thyroid tissue (not recorded which). This TCR was sampled from a woman aged 18-30 years with Graves' hyperthyroidism. The CDR3: CAARVWRLGTAYNSPLHF. Here the CDR3 DNA reads TGTGCCGCCCGTGTTTGGAGGCTGGGCACAGCCTATAATTCACCCCTCCACTTT.